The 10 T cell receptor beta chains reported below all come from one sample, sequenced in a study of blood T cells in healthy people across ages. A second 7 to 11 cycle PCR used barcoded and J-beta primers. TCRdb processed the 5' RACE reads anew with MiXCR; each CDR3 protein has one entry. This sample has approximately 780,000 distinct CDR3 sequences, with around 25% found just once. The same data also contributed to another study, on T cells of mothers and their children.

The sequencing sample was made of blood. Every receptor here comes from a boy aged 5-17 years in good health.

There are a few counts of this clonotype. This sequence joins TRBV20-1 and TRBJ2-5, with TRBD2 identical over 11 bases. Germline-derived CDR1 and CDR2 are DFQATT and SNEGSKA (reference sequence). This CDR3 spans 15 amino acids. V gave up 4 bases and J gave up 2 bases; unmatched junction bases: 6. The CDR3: CSANSGGEGQETQYF. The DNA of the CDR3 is TGCAGTGCTAATAGCGGGGGGGAAGGACAAGAGACCCAGTACTTC.

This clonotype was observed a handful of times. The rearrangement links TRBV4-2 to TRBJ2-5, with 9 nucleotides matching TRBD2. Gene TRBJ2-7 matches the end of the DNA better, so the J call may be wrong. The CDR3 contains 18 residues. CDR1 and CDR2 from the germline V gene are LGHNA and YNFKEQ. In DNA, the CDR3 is TGTGCCAGCAGCCCACTGCGCGGGGGGGCCGGGGCCAGTTACGAGCAGTACTTC. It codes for CASSPLRGGAGASYEQYF.

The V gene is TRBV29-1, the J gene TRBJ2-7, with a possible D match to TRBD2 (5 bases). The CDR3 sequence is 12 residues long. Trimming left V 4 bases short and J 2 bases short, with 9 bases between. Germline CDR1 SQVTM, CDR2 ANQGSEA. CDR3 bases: TGCAGCGTTGCCGGACTTGCCTACGAGCAGTACTTC. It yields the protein CSVAGLAYEQYF.

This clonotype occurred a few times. The CDR3: CASSLAGQGVVIYEQYF. In DNA form, the CDR3 reads TGCGCCAGCAGCTTGGCCGGGCAGGGGGTGGTTATCTACGAGCAGTACTTC. The V gene is TRBV5-1, the J gene TRBJ2-7; 7 positions agree with TRBD1. The trim removed 0 bases at V and 3 bases at J, leaving 12 bases unmatched. Germline V gives CDR1 SGHRS, CDR2 YFSETQ. CDR3 length: 17 amino acids.

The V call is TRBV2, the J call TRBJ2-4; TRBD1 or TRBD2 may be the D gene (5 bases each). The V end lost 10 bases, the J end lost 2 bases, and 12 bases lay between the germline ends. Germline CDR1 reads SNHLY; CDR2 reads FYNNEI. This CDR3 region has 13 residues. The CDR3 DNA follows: TGTGCCACGCGAAGGGGACCCAAAAACATTCAGTACTTC. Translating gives CATRRGPKNIQYF.

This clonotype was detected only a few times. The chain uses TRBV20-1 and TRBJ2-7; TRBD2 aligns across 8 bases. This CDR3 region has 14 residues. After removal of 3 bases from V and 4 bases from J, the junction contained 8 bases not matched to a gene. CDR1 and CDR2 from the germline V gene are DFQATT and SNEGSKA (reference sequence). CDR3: CSASGAGGRYEQYF. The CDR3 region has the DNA TGCAGTGCTAGCGGGGCGGGGGGTCGTTACGAGCAGTACTTC.

CDR3: CASSLWSVGGTQYF. The DNA of the CDR3 is TGTGCCAGCAGTTTATGGTCCGTCGGTGGTACGCAGTATTTT. The genes are TRBV28 and TRBJ2-3, with D hard to call. V was clipped by 0 bases and J by 8 bases, with 12 bases between them. The CDR3 length is 14 residues. CDR1 MDHEN and CDR2 SYDVKM come from the germline V gene.

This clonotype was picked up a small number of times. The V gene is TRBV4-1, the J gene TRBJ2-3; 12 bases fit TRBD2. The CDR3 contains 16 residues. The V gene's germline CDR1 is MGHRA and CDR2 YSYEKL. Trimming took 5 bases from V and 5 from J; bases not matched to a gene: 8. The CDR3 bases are TGCGCCAGCAGCGGACGACTAGCGGGGGAGGGAGATACGCAGTATTTT. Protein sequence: CASSGRLAGEGDTQYF.

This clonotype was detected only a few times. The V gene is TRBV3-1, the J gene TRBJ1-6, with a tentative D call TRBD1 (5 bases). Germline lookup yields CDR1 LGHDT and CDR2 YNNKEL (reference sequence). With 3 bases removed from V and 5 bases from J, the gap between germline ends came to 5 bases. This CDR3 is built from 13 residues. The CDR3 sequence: CASSQGDNSPLHF. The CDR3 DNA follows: TGTGCCAGCAGCCAGGGGGATAATTCACCCCTCCACTTT.

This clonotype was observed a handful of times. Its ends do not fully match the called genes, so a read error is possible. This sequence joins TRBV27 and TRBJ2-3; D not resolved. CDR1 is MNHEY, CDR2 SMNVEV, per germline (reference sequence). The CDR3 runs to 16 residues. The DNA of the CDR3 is TGTACCAGCAGTTTATCGTCGCTGGTAATAACAGATACGCAGTATTTT. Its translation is CTSSLSSLVITDTQYF.